These 9 T cell receptor beta chains originate from one sample sequenced in a study of blood T cell repertoires in COVID-19. Assay: immunoSEQ multiplex PCR; the TCRdb copy retains only in-frame clones and omits some. The sample consists of around 200,000 clones, roughly 86% of them appearing once. Sequencing was performed on peripheral blood. These receptors were taken from a man aged 70 or older with acute or convalescent COVID-19.

This clone came up once. The chain couples TRBV3-1 (or the pseudogene TRBV3-2) to TRBJ2-7, with a possible D match to TRBD1 (6 bases). Germline CDR1 and CDR2: LGHDT and YNNKEL (reference sequence). The CDR3 is made up of 14 amino acids. The germline V and J ends were trimmed by 8 bases and 0 bases, with 14 bases remaining between them. CDR3 nucleotides: TGTGCCAGCGTCCCCAGGGGCCGCTCCTACGAGCAGTACTTC. Its protein product is CASVPRGRSYEQYF.

The rearrangement uses TRBV7-9 and TRBJ2-1; TRBD1 matches at 11 bases. The CDR3 runs 16 residues. J was trimmed by 10 bases and V by 1 base; bases with no gene match: 9. Germline loops: CDR1 SEHNR, CDR2 FQNEAQ (reference sequence). CDR3 sequence reads: CASSLGRDRGFWEQFF. The CDR3 DNA is TGTGCCAGCAGCTTAGGGAGGGACAGGGGGTTTTGGGAGCAGTTCTTC.

V is TRBV6-2 or TRBV6-3 and J is TRBJ1-1; 9 nucleotides match TRBD1. Trimming at V came to 0 bases and at J to 3 bases, leaving 8 bases not matched to a gene. Germline V CDR1 and CDR2: MNHEY, SVGEGT. The CDR3 runs to 17 residues. CDR3 region: CASSYSFPGQGHTEAFF. In nucleotides, the CDR3 is TGTGCCAGCAGTTACTCGTTTCCCGGACAGGGGCACACTGAAGCTTTCTTT.

The chain has TRBV3-1 (or the pseudogene TRBV3-2) and TRBJ2-1, with D uncertain. The CDR3 loop spans 16 amino acids. CDR1 is LGHDT and CDR2 is YNNKEL in the germline V gene (reference sequence). V was pared by 4 bases and J by 2 bases, with 15 bases between. CDR3 in DNA: TGTGCCAGCAGCCGCCTTTGGCAACCAGCCTACAATGAGCAGTTCTTC. Its translation is CASSRLWQPAYNEQFF.

J is TRBJ2-3 and V is TRBV5-4; 9 bases agree with TRBD2. V lost 3 bases to trimming and J lost 0 bases; unmatched junction nucleotides: 5. Per germline, CDR1 SGHNT and CDR2 YYREEE (reference sequence). This CDR3 spans 16 amino acids. The CDR3 loop is CASSSKAGGSTDTQYF. Written as DNA, the CDR3 is TGTGCCAGCAGCTCGAAAGCGGGGGGAAGCACAGATACGCAGTATTTT.

The V call is TRBV28, the J call TRBJ2-1, with TRBD1 identical over 7 bases. CDR1 is MDHEN and CDR2 is SYDVKM in the germline V gene. V lost 6 bases to trimming and J lost 0 bases; unmatched junction nucleotides: 5. The CDR3 has 15 residues. CDR3 sequence reads: CASRGDSFSYNEQFF. CDR3 coding DNA: TGTGCCAGCAGAGGGGACAGTTTCTCCTACAATGAGCAGTTCTTC. Variable domain in full (rest from reference TRBV28 and TRBJ2-1): DVKVTQSSRYLVKRTGEKVFLECVQDMDHENMFWYRQDPGLGLRLIYFSYDVKMKEKGDIPEGYSVSREKKERFSLILESASTNQTSMYLCASRGDSFSYNEQFFGPGTRLTVL.

This rearrangement joins TRBV28 to TRBJ1-2; D is uncertain. The length of the CDR3 is 12 residues. From germline, CDR1 is MDHEN and CDR2 SYDVKM. V was cut by 3 bases and J by 5 bases, with 7 bases left in between. DNA of the CDR3: TGTGCCAGCAGTTTGGCCCGATATGGCTACACCTTC. It is translated as CASSLARYGYTF.

This chain links TRBV4-1 with TRBJ1-1; maybe TRBD1 (5 bases). CDR3 size: 14 residues. CDR1 and CDR2 (germline): MGHRA, YSYEKL. V was shortened by 4 bases and J by 6 bases, with 15 bases between the two germline ends. Here the CDR3 DNA reads TGCGCCAGCAGCCGGGACTACCGCCCTTCTGAAGCTTTCTTT. The encoded protein is CASSRDYRPSEAFF.

The V gene is TRBV7-9, the J gene TRBJ1-4; tentatively, D is TRBD1 (6 bases). CDR1 SEHNR and CDR2 FQNEAQ come from the germline V gene (reference sequence). The CDR3 has 15 amino acids. The V end lost 1 base, the J end lost 13 bases, and 19 bases lay between the germline ends. CDR3 loop: CASSLGPNREPRLFF. The DNA for the CDR3 is TGTGCCAGCAGCTTAGGCCCGAACAGGGAGCCAAGACTGTTTTTT. Full variable domain (outside the CDR3, taken from reference TRBV7-9 and TRBJ1-4): DTGVSQNPRHKITKRGQNVTFRCDPISEHNRLYWYRQTLGQGPEFLTYFQNEAQLEKSRLLSDRFSAERPKGSFSTLEIQRTEQGDSAMYLCASSLGPNREPRLFFGSGTQLSVL.